Presented here are 14 T cell receptor beta chains from one specimen sequenced in a study of glioma-infiltrating T cells. The iRepertoire nested amplicon-rescue multiplex PCR amplified TCR alpha and beta CDR3s from RNA. MiXCR, run by TCRdb on the multiplex PCR reads, gives a single entry per CDR3 protein. The sample has fewer than 500,000 distinct CDR3 sequences, about 40% seen once; the top ten hold 9.5% to 15%. Sequenced material: glioma tissue, nonneoplastic brain tissue, or PBMCs (not recorded which). The source of these receptors is a human donor with low-grade glioma or glioblastoma, undergoing nonglioma brain surgery, or in good health (not recorded which).

Notes on this clonotype: At one end the junction does not follow the germline gene, possibly because of a read error. This chain connects TRBV7-9 to TRBJ2-5; 8 nucleotides line up with TRBD2. Germline assignment: CDR1 SEHNR and CDR2 FQNEAQ (reference sequence). The CDR3 runs to 14 residues. The chain's CDR3 is CASRPLAGQESQYF. CDR3 sequence (DNA): TGTGCCAGCAGACCTCTAGCGGGTCAAGAGAGCCAGTACTTC.

This clonotype showed up just a few times. One junction end disagrees with the germline gene, perhaps due to a read error. V gene TRBV2 combines with J gene TRBJ1-1, with a possible D match to TRBD1 (6 bases). CDR3 length equals 10 residues. The germline CDR1 and CDR2 sequences are SNHLY and FYNNEI. CDR3 DNA: TGTGCCAGCAGGAAGAGACAGGCGAACTTT. Amino acids: CASRKRQANF.

The J gene is TRBJ2-7, the V gene TRBV4-1; D is unresolved. Germline CDR1 and CDR2: MGHRA and YSYEKL. CDR3 length: 13 amino acids. The V and J ends lost 2 bases and 4 bases respectively, with 9 bases between them. The CDR3 sequence: CASSQTRAYEQYF. CDR3 in DNA: TGCGCCAGCAGCCAAACCCGGGCTTACGAGCAGTACTTC.

This clonotype appeared once. This rearrangement joins TRBV3-1 to TRBJ1-2; TRBD1 is a possible D gene (5 bases). The CDR3 is 13 residues long. V lost 2 bases and J 2 bases, leaving 6 bases between the germline ends. Germline assignment: CDR1 LGHDT and CDR2 YNNKEL (reference sequence). The CDR3 region has the DNA TGTGCCAGCAGCCAAAGGGGCAACTATGGCTACACCTTC. This gives the protein CASSQRGNYGYTF. The entire variable domain, with the rest obtained from reference TRBV3-1 and TRBJ1-2, is as follows: DTAVSQTPKYLVTQMGNDKSIKCEQNLGHDTMYWYKQDSKKFLKIMFSYNNKELIINETVPNRFSPKSPDKAHLNLHINSLELGDSAVYFCASSQRGNYGYTFGSGTRLTVV.

This clonotype was observed many times. The genes are TRBV28 and TRBJ2-1; 8 bases fit TRBD2. Per the germline V gene, CDR1 is MDHEN and CDR2 is SYDVKM. V was pared by 3 bases and J by 7 bases, with 8 bases of the junction left unmatched. The CDR3 has 15 amino acids. The CDR3 nucleotides read TGTGCCAGCAGTTTCAACAGCGGGAGTGGAAATGAGCAGTTCTTC. It codes for CASSFNSGSGNEQFF.

Comment on this clonotype: A much bigger clone sits one base away, suggesting this may be a read error. The rearrangement links TRBV4-3 to TRBJ2-1; D is unclear. CDR1 and CDR2 from the germline V gene are LGHNA and YSLEER. CDR3 size: 13 residues. V was shortened by 0 bases and J by 8 bases, with 8 bases between the two germline ends. CDR3 bases: TGCGCCAGCAGCCAAGATGGATGGGATGAGCAGTTCTTC. Translated: CASSQDGWDEQFF.

About this clonotype: This is likely a read error, given that the CDR3 carries no conserved phenylalanine or tryptophan at its end. J is TRBJ2-7 and V is TRBV6-1; possibly TRBD1 or TRBD2 for D (5 bases each). Germline loops: CDR1 MNHNS, CDR2 SASEGT. This CDR3 comprises 13 residues. Trimming cost V 11 bases and J 4 bases, with 18 bases left between them. The CDR3 DNA reads as TGTGCCGCCTCGGGACCTAAATCGTACGAGCAGTACTCC. It is translated as CAASGPKSYEQYS.

J is TRBJ2-7 and V is TRBV5-1; perhaps TRBD2 as D (6 bases). Germline loops: CDR1 SGHRS, CDR2 YFSETQ. Trimming left V 0 bases short and J 2 bases short, with 9 bases between. The CDR3 consists of 14 residues. The CDR3 DNA reads as TGCGCCAGCAGCTTGGAAGGCGGGACCTACGAGCAGTACTTC. Protein product: CASSLEGGTYEQYF.

The chain combines TRBV5-1 with TRBJ2-7; D is perhaps TRBD2 (6 bases). The CDR3 is made up of 14 amino acids. Germline V gene sequence: CDR1 SGHRS, CDR2 YFSETQ. V lost 8 bases and J 6 bases, leaving 21 bases between the germline ends. The CDR3 protein is CARSLRENPLEQYF. CDR3 bases: TGCGCCAGAAGCCTACGGGAGAACCCTCTCGAGCAGTACTTC.

V and J are TRBV11-1 and TRBJ2-3; TRBD2 matches at 11 bases. The junction had 2 bases not matched to a gene; V was cut back by 5 bases and J by 1 base. The CDR3 is 15 residues long. Germline loops: CDR1 SGHAT, CDR2 FQDESV (reference sequence). The CDR3 reads CASSEGLAGTDTQYF. In DNA, the CDR3 is TGTGCCAGCAGCGAGGGACTAGCGGGCACAGATACGCAGTATTTT.

With respect to this clonotype: A much more abundant neighbour one base away suggests this may be a read error. This sequence joins TRBV27 and TRBJ2-1, with D possibly TRBD2 on 6 matching bases. CDR1 and CDR2 from the germline V gene are MNHEY and SMNVEV (reference sequence). The CDR3 covers 15 residues. This CDR3 reads CASSRDLALYNEEFF. Here the CDR3 DNA reads TGTGCCAGCAGTAGGGACTTAGCCCTTTACAATGAGGAGTTCTTC.

The V call is TRBV7-2, the J call TRBJ2-5; TRBD2 matches 7 bases. CDR1 and CDR2 (germline): SGHTA, FQGNSA. V was pared by 3 bases and J by 3 bases, with 10 bases of the junction left unmatched. This CDR3 contains 16 residues. The CDR3 DNA reads TGTGCCAGCAGCTTCGCCCGTTGGGCGGGGGAAGAGACCCAGTACTTC. Its translation is CASSFARWAGEETQYF.

This clonotype was recorded a few times. The rearrangement uses TRBV7-9 and TRBJ2-3; maybe TRBD2 (6 bases). Germline assignment: CDR1 SEHNR and CDR2 FQNEAQ (reference sequence). The CDR3 length is 15 residues. Trimming cost V 5 bases and J 2 bases, with 14 bases left between them. The DNA of the CDR3 is TGTGCCAGCAGCCTCCCGGAGGGAGTCACAGATACGCAGTATTTT. Its translation is CASSLPEGVTDTQYF.

This sequence joins TRBV28 and TRBJ1-4; tentative D call: TRBD1 (5 bases). Germline lookup yields CDR1 MDHEN and CDR2 SYDVKM. CDR3 length: 13 residues. With 8 bases removed from V and 4 bases from J, the gap between germline ends came to 11 bases. The CDR3 sequence is CASGTGLNEKLFF. In DNA, the CDR3 is TGTGCCAGCGGTACAGGCCTTAATGAAAAACTGTTTTTT.